This section outlines one T cell receptor (beta chain) sequence together with its context. Its antigen target is currently unknown. One base away there is no much larger clone; base qualities are not given. In the prospective study, participants were about 18 to 95 years old, resided in fewer than 25 geographic areas of the United States, and were enrolled through a virtual design. In the prospective study, cohorts were assigned on the basis of participant-reported clinical history obtained from a screening survey and a study questionnaire. A participant counted as exposed if, within 2 weeks of entering the study, that participant had been in contact with someone who had a PCR-confirmed or clinician-diagnosed COVID-19 case. Each participant in the prospective study had whole blood, serum and a nasopharyngeal or oropharyngeal swab collected by mobile phlebotomists. Prospective study participants could optionally give additional blood draws and questionnaires over a roughly two-month period. Before DNA extraction, prospective study blood samples were shipped either frozen or at room temperature.

The germline V gene supplies CDR1 SGHRS and CDR2 YFSETQ. Including the terminal cysteine and phenylalanine, the CDR3 comprises 14 residues. Only the CDR3 portion is preserved as DNA: 42 bases, with reading frame beginning at the first base. V lost 0 bases and J lost 6 bases; the stretch between them is 12 bases long. This sample was taken from a study of blood T cell repertoires in COVID-19 (TCRdb year 2020). Regarding the research as a whole: Samples from collaborators originated in the United States, Italy and Spain and spanned both the acute and convalescent phases of COVID-19. The material from the prospective study consisted of cDNA or gDNA derived from T cells, B-cell-depleted T cells, or PBMCs. Deeply sampled blood TCRbeta repertoires from subjects exposed to, actively infected with, or recovered from COVID-19 were included in the dataset. The repertoires were released in a freely available public database intended as a resource for research on the immune response to SARS-CoV-2. Samples were obtained from the ongoing ImmuneRACE study (first 160 participants) and from 1,254 subjects provided by 6 global collaborators. Nearly every sample came with metadata listing a de-identified subject ID, COVID-19 status, age in years and sex. Where available, HLA class I and class II types were obtained from metadata supplied by the sample provider rather than from assay-based typing.

On the study overall, not on this receptor specifically: The quantity of clinical and demographic metadata differed by source and by participant and was supplied without curation.

TCRbeta CDR3 regions were amplified from genomic DNA by means of the immunoSEQ Assay, a bias-controlled multiplex PCR. The study's own analysis went as follows. The number of nucleated cells in each sample was estimated by amplification of reference gene primers within the assay. Sequence reads were collapsed and filtered to measure the absolute abundance of every unique TCRbeta CDR3 rearrangement. For each sample, productive Simpson clonality was calculated as the square root of Simpson's diversity index over productive rearrangements. TCRdb stores this immuneACCESS table with in-frame sequences only. Part of the clones is absent; in the studies checked, under half of the shortfall reflects unresolved V genes, and no reason is known for the rest. Clone size and V and J calls were adopted from that table, with D and trimming inferred from the DNA. Present in this sample are some 340,000 clones, 85% to 95% of which were seen just once. 3.9% of the sample belongs to the ten largest clones.

The receptor was isolated from a woman under 40 who had been exposed to COVID-19. The V and J genes are TRBV5-1 and TRBJ1-1, and possibly TRBD1, on 5 matching bases. Sequenced material: PBMCs or T cells enriched from blood (not recorded which). The DNA is TGCGCCAGCAGCTTGGTGCCCGGGGGGGCTGAAGCTTTCTTT. This gives the protein CASSLVPGGAEAFF.